This T cell receptor (beta chain) was found in a study of cytomegalovirus exposure and HLA in healthy donors. Study-wide results and caveats: When a later analysis compared HLA-associated TCR beta chains with equally common others, the HLA-associated chains turned out to be more clonally expanded and to have lower generation probabilities.

CDR3 length equals 15 residues. V lost 0 bases and J 6 bases, leaving 14 bases between the germline ends. The germline CDR1 and CDR2 sequences are SQVTM and ANQGSEA. PCR primers comprised 60 Vbeta and 13 Jbeta primers. Profiling relied on immunoSEQ multiplex PCR, and the TCRdb table lists in-frame clones only, not all of them. This table holds about 170,000 clones, around 80% found once. As regards this clone: Antigen: not known.

Input material: PBMCs. The chain couples TRBV29-1 to TRBJ2-2, with D possibly TRBD2 on 6 matching bases. This TCR was sampled from a young man in good health and CMV-seropositive. CDR3 region: CSVEDGGRLAGELFF. CDR3 nucleotides: TGCAGCGTTGAAGATGGTGGGAGGTTAGCCGGGGAGCTGTTTTTT.